A single TCR beta chain is shown here with its context. Its antigen is still unknown. Base qualities are not provided; no much larger clone lies one nucleotide away. Cut back by 3 bases and 1 base, the V and J ends lie 12 bases apart. The CDR3, from cysteine to phenylalanine, totals 15 residues. The retained sequence is limited to the CDR3, 45 bases, with the frame set at the first base. CDR1 and CDR2 are read off the germline V gene as SGHTA and FQGNSA. The data were obtained in a study of T-cell reconstitution after alpha-beta-depleted transplantation in children (dated by TCRdb to 2016 to 2017). Context from the whole study: T-cell immune reconstitution after TCRalphabeta/CD19-depleted allogeneic hematopoietic cell transplantation in children was quantitatively tracked in the study by means of TCR repertoire profiling.

Findings and caveats that apply to the study as a whole: In some patients, the high TCRbeta diversity seen at day 60 was put down to recipient T cells and intrathymic progenitors that had survived conditioning. About two months after transplant, the apparently early recovery of alphabetaT-cell counts reportedly depended on just several hundred clones that had expanded rapidly and came from non-depleted graft cells. Over the following months the frequencies of hyperexpanded clones went down, and after one year T-cell counts and TCRbeta diversity were mostly credited to newly produced T cells.

The treatment or condition label, read with the paper, signifies: allogeneic hematopoietic cell transplantation with graft depleted of TCRalphabeta T cells and CD19 B cells. Transplant recipients were children who received TCRalphabeta/CD19-depleted allogeneic hematopoietic cell grafts. The library was built by means of PCR. Sequenced using an Illumina HiSeq 2500. TCR library preparation used molecular barcoding, with unique molecular identifiers applied to normalize quantification of the TCRbeta repertoire. TCRdb ran its own pipeline on the public reads, namely fastp trimming at Q25 and MiXCR clone calling, and kept in-frame beta chains. When rows share a CDR3 protein, they turn into one entry using the most common DNA and genes. The sample contains approximately 1,000,000 distinct CDR3 sequences, about 30% of them found a single time. The ten largest clones add up to about 28% of the sample.

The chain joins TRBV7-2 to TRBJ2-5, and the D gene may be TRBD1, 6 bases matching. The sample was PBMCs, mostly from graft donor cells, taken 360 days after TCRalphabeta/CD19-depleted stem cell transplant. The sequence derives from a boy in the first two years of life who had a stem cell transplant for SCID, so the T cells may come from the graft donor. The bases read TGTGCCAGCAGCTTGGTTTGGGACACCCAAGAGACCCAGTACTTC. Translated, it gives CASSLVWDTQETQYF.